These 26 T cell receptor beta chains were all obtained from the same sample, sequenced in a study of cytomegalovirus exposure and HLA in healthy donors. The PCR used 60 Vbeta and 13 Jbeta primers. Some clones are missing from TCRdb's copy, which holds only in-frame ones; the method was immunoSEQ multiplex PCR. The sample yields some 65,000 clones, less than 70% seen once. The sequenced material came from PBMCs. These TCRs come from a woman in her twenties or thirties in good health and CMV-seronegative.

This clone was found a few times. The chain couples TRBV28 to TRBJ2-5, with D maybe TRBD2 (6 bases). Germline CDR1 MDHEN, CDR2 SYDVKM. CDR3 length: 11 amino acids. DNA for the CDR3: TGTGGCGGGGTCCTAGGAGAGACCCAGTACTTC. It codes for CGGVLGETQYF.

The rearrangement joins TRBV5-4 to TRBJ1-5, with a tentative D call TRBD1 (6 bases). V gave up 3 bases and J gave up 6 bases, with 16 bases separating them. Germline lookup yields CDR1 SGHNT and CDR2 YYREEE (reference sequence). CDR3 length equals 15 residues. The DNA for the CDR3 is TGTGCCAGCAGCTCCGATGGGGGCAGATCTCAGCCCCAGCATTTT. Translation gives CASSSDGGRSQPQHF. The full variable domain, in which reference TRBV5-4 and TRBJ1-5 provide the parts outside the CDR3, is ETGVTQSPTHLIKTRGQQVTLRCSSQSGHNTVSWYQQALGQGPQFIFQYYREEENGRGNFPPRFSGLQFPNYSSELNVNALELDDSALYLCASSSDGGRSQPQHFGDGTRLSIL.

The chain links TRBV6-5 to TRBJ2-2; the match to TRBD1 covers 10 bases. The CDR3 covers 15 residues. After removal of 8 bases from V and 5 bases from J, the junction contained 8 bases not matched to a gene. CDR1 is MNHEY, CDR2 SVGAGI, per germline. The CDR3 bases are TGTGCCAGCGGGCCGACAGGGGGCCGAACCGGGGAGCTGTTTTTT. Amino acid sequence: CASGPTGGRTGELFF.

The CDR3 bases are TGTGCCATCGGGAGGGGGACAGGGGGTACGGAGAACACTGAAGCTTTCTTT. It is translated as CAIGRGTGGTENTEAFF. The rearrangement uses TRBV10-3 and TRBJ1-1; TRBD1 aligns across 11 bases. Germline V gives CDR1 ENHRY, CDR2 SYGVKD. The ends lost 8 bases at V and 1 base at J; junction bases unmatched: 12. The CDR3 loop spans 17 amino acids.

CDR3 in amino acids: CASSPDSNQPQHF. DNA for the CDR3: TGTGCCAGCTCCCCTGACAGTAATCAGCCCCAGCATTTT. J is TRBJ1-5 and V is TRBV18, with D possibly matching TRBD1 (5 bases). V was cut by 6 bases and J by 4 bases, with 10 bases left in between. The CDR3 has 13 residues. Germline V gene data show CDR1 as KGHSH and CDR2 as LQKENI.

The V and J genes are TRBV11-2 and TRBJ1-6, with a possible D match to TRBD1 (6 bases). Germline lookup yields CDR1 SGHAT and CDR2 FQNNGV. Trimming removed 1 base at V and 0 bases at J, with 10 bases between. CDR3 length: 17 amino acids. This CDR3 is CASSLVGQSSYNSPLHF. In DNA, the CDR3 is TGTGCCAGCAGCTTAGTTGGACAGAGCTCCTATAATTCACCCCTCCACTTT.

This CDR3 reads CASSSGRGGYGYTF. The CDR3 coding sequence is TGTGCCAGCAGTTCGGGGAGGGGAGGCTATGGCTACACCTTC. This rearrangement joins TRBV5-4 to TRBJ1-2, with a weak D call TRBD1 (5 bases). This CDR3 region has 14 residues. The germline V gene has CDR1 SGHNT and CDR2 YYREEE (reference sequence). The V and J ends lost 5 bases and 4 bases respectively, with 15 bases between them. The full variable domain, rest sourced from reference TRBV5-4 and TRBJ1-2, is ETGVTQSPTHLIKTRGQQVTLRCSSQSGHNTVSWYQQALGQGPQFIFQYYREEENGRGNFPPRFSGLQFPNYSSELNVNALELDDSALYLCASSSGRGGYGYTFGSGTRLTVV.

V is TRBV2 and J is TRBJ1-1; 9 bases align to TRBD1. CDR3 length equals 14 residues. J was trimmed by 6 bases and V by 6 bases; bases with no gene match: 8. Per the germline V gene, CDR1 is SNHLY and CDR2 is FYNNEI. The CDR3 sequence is CASSQDRGGSEAFF. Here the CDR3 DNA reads TGTGCCAGCAGCCAGGACAGGGGAGGTTCTGAAGCTTTCTTT.

The CDR3 nucleotides are TGCGCCAGCAGCTTCGGGAAAGAGACCCAGTACTTC. This sequence encodes CASSFGKETQYF. The chain links TRBV5-1 to TRBJ2-5; tentatively, D is TRBD2 (5 bases). V gave up 2 bases and J gave up 3 bases, with 5 bases separating them. Germline V CDR1 and CDR2: SGHRS, YFSETQ. This CDR3 is 12 amino acids long.

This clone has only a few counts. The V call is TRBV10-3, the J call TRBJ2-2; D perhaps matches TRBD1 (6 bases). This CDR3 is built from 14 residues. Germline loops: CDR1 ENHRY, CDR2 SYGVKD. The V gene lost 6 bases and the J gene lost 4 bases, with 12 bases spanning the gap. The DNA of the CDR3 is TGTGCCATCAGACCGGACAGACCCACCGGGGAGCTGTTTTTT. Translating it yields CAIRPDRPTGELFF.

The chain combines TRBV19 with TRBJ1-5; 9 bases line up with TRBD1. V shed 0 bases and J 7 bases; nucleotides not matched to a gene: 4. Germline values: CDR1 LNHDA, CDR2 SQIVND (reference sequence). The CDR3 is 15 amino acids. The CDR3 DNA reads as TGTGCCAGTAGTATAGAACAGGGGGCCGGACAGCCCCAGCATTTT. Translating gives CASSIEQGAGQPQHF.

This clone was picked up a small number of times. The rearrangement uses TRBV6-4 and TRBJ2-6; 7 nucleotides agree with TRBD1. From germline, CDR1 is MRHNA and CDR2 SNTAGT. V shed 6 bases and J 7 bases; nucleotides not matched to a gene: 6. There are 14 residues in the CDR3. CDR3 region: CASSRTGEANVLTF. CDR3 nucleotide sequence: TGTGCCAGCAGCCGTACAGGGGAAGCCAACGTCCTGACTTTC.

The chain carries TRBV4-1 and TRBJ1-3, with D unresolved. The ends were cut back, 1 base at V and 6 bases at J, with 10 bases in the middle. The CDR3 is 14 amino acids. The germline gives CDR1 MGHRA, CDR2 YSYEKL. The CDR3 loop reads CASSQAGRENTIYF. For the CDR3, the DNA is TGCGCCAGCAGCCAAGCAGGACGGGAAAACACCATATATTTT.

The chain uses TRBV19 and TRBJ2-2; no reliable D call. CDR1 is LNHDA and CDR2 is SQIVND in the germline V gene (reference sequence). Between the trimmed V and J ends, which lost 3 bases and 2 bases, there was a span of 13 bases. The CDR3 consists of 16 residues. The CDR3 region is CASSMLARGNTGELFF. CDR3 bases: TGTGCCAGTAGTATGTTGGCCCGAGGAAACACCGGGGAGCTGTTTTTT.

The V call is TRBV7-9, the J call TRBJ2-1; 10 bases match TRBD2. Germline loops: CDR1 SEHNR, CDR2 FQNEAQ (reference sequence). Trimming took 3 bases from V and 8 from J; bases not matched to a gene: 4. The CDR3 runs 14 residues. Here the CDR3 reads CASSLLAGVDEQFF. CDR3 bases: TGTGCCAGCAGCTTGCTAGCGGGGGTGGATGAGCAGTTCTTC.

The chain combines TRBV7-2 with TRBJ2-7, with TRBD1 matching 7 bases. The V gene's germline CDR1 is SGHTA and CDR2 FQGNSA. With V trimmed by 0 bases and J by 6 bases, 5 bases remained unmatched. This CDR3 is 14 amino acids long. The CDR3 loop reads CASSLAPGQFEQYF. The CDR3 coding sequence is TGTGCCAGCAGCTTAGCGCCGGGACAGTTCGAGCAGTACTTC.

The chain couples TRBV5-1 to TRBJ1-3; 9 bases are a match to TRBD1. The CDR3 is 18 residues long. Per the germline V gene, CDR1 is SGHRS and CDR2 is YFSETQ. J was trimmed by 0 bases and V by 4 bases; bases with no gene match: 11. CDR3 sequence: CASSRQTTGGSSGNTIYF. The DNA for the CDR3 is TGCGCCAGCAGCCGCCAAACGACAGGGGGATCCTCTGGAAACACCATATATTTT.

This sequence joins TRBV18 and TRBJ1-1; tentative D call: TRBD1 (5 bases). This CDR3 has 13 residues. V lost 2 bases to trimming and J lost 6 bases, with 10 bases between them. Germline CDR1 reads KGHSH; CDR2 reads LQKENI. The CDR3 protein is CASSPLTGAEAFF. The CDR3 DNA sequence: TGTGCCAGCTCACCATTAACGGGGGCTGAAGCTTTCTTT.

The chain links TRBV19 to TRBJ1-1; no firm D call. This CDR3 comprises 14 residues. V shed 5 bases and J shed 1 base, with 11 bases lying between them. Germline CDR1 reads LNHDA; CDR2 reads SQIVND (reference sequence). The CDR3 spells CASSPVLGNTEAFF. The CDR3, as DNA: TGTGCCAGTAGTCCTGTTCTCGGGAACACTGAAGCTTTCTTT. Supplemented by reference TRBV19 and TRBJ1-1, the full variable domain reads DGGITQSPKYLFRKEGQNVTLSCEQNLNHDAMYWYRQDPGQGLRLIYYSQIVNDFQKGDIAEGYSVSREKKESFPLTVTSAQKNPTAFYLCASSPVLGNTEAFFGQGTRLTVV.

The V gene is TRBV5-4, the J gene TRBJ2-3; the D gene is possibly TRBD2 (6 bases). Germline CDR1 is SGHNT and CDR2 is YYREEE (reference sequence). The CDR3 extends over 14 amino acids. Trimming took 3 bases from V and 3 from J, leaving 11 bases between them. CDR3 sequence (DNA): TGTGCCAGCAGCTCCCGTGGGGGGACAGATACGCAGTATTTT. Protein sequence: CASSSRGGTDTQYF.

CDR3 protein: CASSERDPYGYTF. The DNA of the CDR3 is TGTGCCAGCAGTGAGCGGGATCCCTATGGCTACACCTTC. The rearrangement joins TRBV6-1 to TRBJ1-2, with D unclear. Germline assignment: CDR1 MNHNS and CDR2 SASEGT. This CDR3 has 13 residues. V lost 3 bases and J lost 4, with 9 bases in between.

CDR3 loop: CASSTTGLIYGYTF. The CDR3 DNA reads TGTGCCAGCAGCACGACAGGCTTGATCTATGGCTACACCTTC. The chain is built from TRBV5-5 and TRBJ1-2; perhaps TRBD1 as D (6 bases). The ends were cut back, 4 bases at V and 4 bases at J, with 14 bases in the middle. CDR1 is SGHKS and CDR2 is YYEKEE in the germline V gene (reference sequence). CDR3 length: 14 amino acids.

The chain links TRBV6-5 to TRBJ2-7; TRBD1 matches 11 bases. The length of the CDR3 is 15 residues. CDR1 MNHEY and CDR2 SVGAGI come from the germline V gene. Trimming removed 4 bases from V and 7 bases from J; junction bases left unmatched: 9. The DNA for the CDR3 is TGTGCCAGCAGTTCCGGGACAGGGGGTGTCGCTGAGCAGTACTTC. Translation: CASSSGTGGVAEQYF.

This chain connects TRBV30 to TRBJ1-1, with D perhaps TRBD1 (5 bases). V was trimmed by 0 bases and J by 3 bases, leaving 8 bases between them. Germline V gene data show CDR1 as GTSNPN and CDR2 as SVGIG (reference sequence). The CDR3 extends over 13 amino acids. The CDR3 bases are TGTGCCTGGAGTGTACAGGCGTACACTGAAGCTTTCTTT. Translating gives CAWSVQAYTEAFF.

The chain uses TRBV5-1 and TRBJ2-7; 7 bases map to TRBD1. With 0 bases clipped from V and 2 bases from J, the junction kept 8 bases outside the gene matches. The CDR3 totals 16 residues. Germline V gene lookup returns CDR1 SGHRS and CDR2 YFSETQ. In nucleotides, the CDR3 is TGCGCCAGCAGCTTGGGGACCGCGACAGGGACCTACGAGCAGTACTTC. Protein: CASSLGTATGTYEQYF.

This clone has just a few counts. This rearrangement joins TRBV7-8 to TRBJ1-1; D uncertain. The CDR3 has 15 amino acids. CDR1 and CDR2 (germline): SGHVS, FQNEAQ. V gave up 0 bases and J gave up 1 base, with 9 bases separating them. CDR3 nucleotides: TGTGCCAGCAGCTTAGCGCTAGGAACGAACACTGAAGCTTTCTTT. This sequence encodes CASSLALGTNTEAFF.